This T cell receptor beta chain was sequenced in a study of T cell responses to AZD1222 COVID-19 vaccine. On the study more broadly: Investigators merged groups given second doses at roughly 4 or roughly 12 weeks.

About this clone itself: Its antigen is unidentified.

Study-wide results and limits: Of the AZD1222 recipients, only five to seven were seropositive at baseline. Donors skewed white British and female; clonal diversity was possibly underestimated.

The data were produced by immunoSEQ multiplex PCR, yet TCRdb's version contains in-frame clones alone and is incomplete. In the table there are about 97,000 clones, about 88% of which are singletons. The specimen was peripheral blood, collected on day 0 of AZD1222 vaccination. The receptor was derived from an adult in good health.

CDR3 sequence reads: CASSLIHNTGELFF. For the CDR3, the DNA is TGTGCCAGCAGCTTAATCCATAACACCGGGGAGCTGTTTTTT. The chain carries TRBV7-2 and TRBJ2-2; D unclear. Germline assignment: CDR1 SGHTA and CDR2 FQGNSA. CDR3 length equals 14 residues. Trimming pared 2 bases from V and 2 bases from J, leaving 6 bases between.